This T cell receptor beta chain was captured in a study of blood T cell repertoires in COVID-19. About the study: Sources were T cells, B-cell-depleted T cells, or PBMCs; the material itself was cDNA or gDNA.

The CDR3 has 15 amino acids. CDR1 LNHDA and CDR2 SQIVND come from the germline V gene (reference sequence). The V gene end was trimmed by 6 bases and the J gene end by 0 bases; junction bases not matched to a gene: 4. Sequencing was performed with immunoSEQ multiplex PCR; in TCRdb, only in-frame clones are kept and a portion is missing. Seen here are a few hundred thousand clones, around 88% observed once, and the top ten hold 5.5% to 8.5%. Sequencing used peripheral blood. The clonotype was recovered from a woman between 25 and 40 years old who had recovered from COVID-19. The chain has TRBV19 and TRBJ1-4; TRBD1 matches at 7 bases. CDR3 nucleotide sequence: TGTGCCAGTAGGGGGACAGCTGCAACTAATGAAAAACTGTTTTTT. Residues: CASRGTAATNEKLFF.